This is a list of T cell receptor beta chains from one sample in a study of T-cell memory formation after mild COVID-19. TCRdb independently ran MiXCR on the 5' RACE reads; one entry per CDR3 protein. The repertoire holds a few hundred thousand distinct CDR3 sequences, 20% to 25% seen once, with 9.5% to 15% in the top ten. The sample was PBMCs or a T cell subset sorted from them (not recorded which). The receptor set was obtained from an adult woman who had mild COVID-19 (a few samples of this study predate the infection). Cell type and time point are not known. CDR3s leave out the opening cysteine and the closing phenylalanine or tryptophan. A D gene is named only where the DNA matches it firmly.

D: TRBD2
J: TRBJ2-1
V: TRBV24-1
CDR3: ATSGGVGSGRDYNEQF

D: TRBD2
J: TRBJ2-1
V: TRBV5-1
CDR3: ASSAGTSGSNEQF

D: NA
J: TRBJ2-3
V: TRBV12-3/TRBV12-4
CDR3: ASSFDRPGTDTQY

D: TRBD1
J: TRBJ2-2
V: TRBV7-9
CDR3: ASSPRTGAGELF

D: NA
J: TRBJ2-7
V: TRBV4-3
CDR3: ASSLASPGAYEQY

D: NA
J: TRBJ2-5
V: TRBV5-1
CDR3: ASSEGRPMAQY

D: TRBD2
J: TRBJ2-1
V: TRBV4-2
CDR3: ASTAQAGPNEQF

D: TRBD1
J: TRBJ1-2
V: TRBV5-1
CDR3: ASSLFGPGQGVLGYT

D: NA
J: TRBJ2-1
V: TRBV4-2
CDR3: ASSQDPSASTEQF

D: TRBD1
J: TRBJ2-3
V: TRBV9
CDR3: ASSVVGTGTSTDTQY

D: NA
J: TRBJ2-5
V: TRBV9
CDR3: ASSVAPRQETQY

D: NA
J: TRBJ1-1
V: TRBV5-1
CDR3: ASSLGAPGTEAF

D: TRBD1
J: TRBJ1-5
V: TRBV6-2/TRBV6-3
CDR3: ASRDGQGVQPQH

D: NA
J: TRBJ1-2
V: TRBV5-1
CDR3: ASSLTRGSYYGYT

D: TRBD2
J: TRBJ2-1
V: TRBV3-1
CDR3: ASSSYGTSGRVSSYNEQF

D: TRBD1
J: TRBJ1-2
V: TRBV12-3/TRBV12-4
CDR3: ASSVGTGYGYT

D: NA
J: TRBJ2-2
V: TRBV7-6
CDR3: ASSSTATAFLNTGELF

D: NA
J: TRBJ1-3
V: TRBV7-9
CDR3: ASTFGSGNTIY

D: TRBD2
J: TRBJ2-7
V: TRBV7-3
CDR3: ASSASSGLGLNEQY

D: TRBD2
J: TRBJ2-3
V: TRBV9
CDR3: ASARTSGADSTDTQY

D: NA
J: TRBJ1-1
V: TRBV6-1
CDR3: ASRGGRSMNTEAF

D: NA
J: TRBJ1-1
V: TRBV5-1
CDR3: ASSLKGTPPEAF

D: TRBD1
J: TRBJ2-3
V: TRBV24-1
CDR3: ATSDRRGTDTQY

D: NA
J: TRBJ2-5
V: TRBV7-9
CDR3: ASSKDWATQY

D: NA
J: TRBJ2-7
V: TRBV5-1
CDR3: ASSLDRDSYEQY

D: NA
J: TRBJ1-2
V: TRBV5-1
CDR3: ASSLDQGPYGYT

D: NA
J: TRBJ1-1
V: TRBV12-3/TRBV12-4
CDR3: ATSGGGVRTEAF

D: TRBD2
J: TRBJ2-3
V: TRBV6-5
CDR3: ASSIYSGRGTDTQY

D: TRBD2
J: TRBJ2-5
V: TRBV9
CDR3: ASSALEGGGYETQY

D: NA
J: TRBJ2-7
V: TRBV5-4
CDR3: ASSGDRSSYEQY

D: NA
J: TRBJ1-1
V: TRBV5-1
CDR3: ASSLDRGMNTEAF

D: NA
J: TRBJ2-3
V: TRBV20-1
CDR3: SASRTRTDTQY

D: NA
J: TRBJ1-1
V: TRBV5-1
CDR3: ASSPRAGRGNTEAF

D: NA
J: TRBJ1-4
V: TRBV24-1
CDR3: ATSDPRGSGEKLF

D: NA
J: TRBJ2-1
V: TRBV12-3/TRBV12-4
CDR3: ASAWVRPYNEQF

D: NA
J: TRBJ2-7
V: TRBV20-1
CDR3: SARGAGLYEQY

D: TRBD2
J: TRBJ2-1
V: TRBV24-1
CDR3: ATSDSTSGRNNEQF

D: NA
J: TRBJ2-7
V: TRBV12-3/TRBV12-4
CDR3: ASSLLWTGQY

D: NA
J: TRBJ2-1
V: TRBV24-1
CDR3: ATSDLSYGVTEQF

D: TRBD2
J: TRBJ2-2
V: TRBV25-1
CDR3: ASSEGLAGVRELF

D: NA
J: TRBJ2-2
V: TRBV5-1
CDR3: ASSSMGGTGELF

D: NA
J: TRBJ1-5
V: TRBV2
CDR3: ASRESNQPQH

D: NA
J: TRBJ2-1
V: TRBV7-9
CDR3: ASSPIATYNEQF

D: NA
J: TRBJ2-3
V: TRBV9
CDR3: ASSPRTGNTQY

D: NA
J: TRBJ1-2
V: TRBV6-1
CDR3: ASIKWGSDGYT

D: NA
J: TRBJ1-2
V: TRBV6-5
CDR3: ASSPRGRGGYNGYT

D: TRBD2
J: TRBJ2-7
V: TRBV30
CDR3: AWSIWSGVGEQY

D: TRBD1
J: TRBJ2-7
V: TRBV20-1
CDR3: SAPSGQGFELPYEQY

D: TRBD1
J: TRBJ2-6
V: TRBV18
CDR3: ASSPLGQGSGANVLT

D: TRBD1
J: TRBJ2-4
V: TRBV7-2
CDR3: ASSLDRGTNIQY

D: NA
J: TRBJ1-2
V: TRBV18
CDR3: ASSPLTRSYGYT

D: NA
J: TRBJ2-3
V: TRBV7-9
CDR3: ASRETDTQY

D: TRBD2
J: TRBJ2-1
V: TRBV9
CDR3: ASSVTSGRFNEQF

D: NA
J: TRBJ1-2
V: TRBV20-1
CDR3: SAREPRGSGYT

D: NA
J: TRBJ1-1
V: TRBV15
CDR3: ATSRVPNTEAF

D: TRBD1
J: TRBJ2-2
V: TRBV6-1
CDR3: ASRVVRQGITGELF

D: NA
J: TRBJ1-4
V: TRBV9
CDR3: ASSVAFGSNEKLF